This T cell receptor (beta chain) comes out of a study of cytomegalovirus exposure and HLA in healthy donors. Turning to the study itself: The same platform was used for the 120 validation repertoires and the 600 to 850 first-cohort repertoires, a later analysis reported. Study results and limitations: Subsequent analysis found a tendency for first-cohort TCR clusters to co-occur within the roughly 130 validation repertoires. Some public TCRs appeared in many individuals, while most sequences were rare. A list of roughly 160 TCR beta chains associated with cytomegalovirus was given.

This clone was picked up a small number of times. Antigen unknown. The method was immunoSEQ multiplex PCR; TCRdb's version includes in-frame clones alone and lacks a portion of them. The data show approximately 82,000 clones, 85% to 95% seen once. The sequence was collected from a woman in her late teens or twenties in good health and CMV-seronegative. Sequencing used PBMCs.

The CDR3 reads CASSLEVGGYQETQYF. The DNA for the CDR3 is TGTGCCAGCAGCTTGGAGGTGGGAGGGTACCAAGAGACCCAGTACTTC. This chain joins TRBV5-4 and TRBJ2-5; the match to TRBD2 covers 7 bases. Trimming removed 0 bases from V and 0 bases from J; junction bases left unmatched: 5. This CDR3 spans 16 amino acids. CDR1 is SGHNT, CDR2 YYREEE, per germline (reference sequence).